This T cell receptor (beta chain) was sequenced for a study of cytomegalovirus exposure and HLA in healthy donors. The repertoire was sequenced with immunoSEQ multiplex PCR; TCRdb's copy has only in-frame clones and lacks some. The table includes tens of thousands of clones, roughly 94% detected once. Whole-study findings and limits: Researchers catalogued under 200 TCR beta chains as cytomegalovirus-associated.

Concerning this clone: Antigen: not known.

The CDR3 is 15 residues long. Germline values: CDR1 LNHDA, CDR2 SQIVND (reference sequence). V lost 3 bases and J 8 bases, leaving 17 bases between the germline ends. The sequenced sample was PBMCs. The V and J genes are TRBV19 and TRBJ1-3, with D perhaps matching TRBD1 (5 bases). This TCR came from a young man in good health and CMV-seropositive. DNA for the CDR3: TGTGCCAGTAGTATTGGCCTCCGGGGGTCCGACACCATATATTTT. Encoded protein: CASSIGLRGSDTIYF.